Each of the 15 T cell receptor beta chains below was sequenced from the same sample in a study of CD8 T cells in ankylosing spondylitis (dated by TCRdb to 2016 to 2017). What the work shows at the level of the full study, not this receptor alone: Blood from ankylosing spondylitis patients appeared to be characterized by a TCR beta motif made up of seven or eight highly homologous amino acid variants.

These receptors' antigens are unknown. Libraries came from 5' RACE. TCRdb records Illumina HiSeq 2500 as the sequencer. TCRdb redid the processing of the public reads, applying fastp at Q25 and MiXCR, and retained in-frame beta chains. Rows with a matching CDR3 protein are joined into one entry that keeps the most common DNA and genes. The sample yields about 420,000 distinct CDR3 sequences; 20% to 25% were counted once. Roughly 16% of the sample comes from the top ten. Sample: blood, either unsorted or a sorted T cell fraction (not recorded which). These TCRs come from a male donor with ankylosing spondylitis.

This clonotype was picked up a small number of times. This chain uses TRBV2 with TRBJ1-3; D is uncertain. Deletions cut 6 bases from V and 0 bases from J, with 15 bases between. The CDR3 covers 16 residues. Germline CDR1 SNHLY, CDR2 FYNNEI. In DNA form, the CDR3 reads TGTGCCAGCAGCGAATATCCTGGAAGCTCTGGAAACACCATATATTTT. It encodes CASSEYPGSSGNTIYF.

The chain links TRBV6-5 to TRBJ1-1, with D unclear. Germline V CDR1 and CDR2: MNHEY, SVGAGI. This CDR3 is built from 14 residues. Deletions cut 7 bases from V and 1 base from J, with 13 bases between. For the CDR3, the DNA is TGTGCCAGCAATTCCCTACCCAGGAACACTGAAGCTTTCTTT. Protein product: CASNSLPRNTEAFF.

The V and J genes are TRBV5-1 and TRBJ2-1, with D tentatively TRBD2 (5 bases). The germline CDR1 and CDR2 sequences are SGHRS and YFSETQ. Trimming took off 1 base at V and 1 base at J, with 9 bases between the two ends. The CDR3 is 15 amino acids. CDR3 amino acids: CASSLYRESYNEQFF. CDR3 coding DNA: TGCGCCAGCAGCTTGTATAGGGAGTCCTACAATGAGCAGTTCTTC.

This clonotype has a handful of counts. The rearrangement links TRBV7-3 to TRBJ2-3, with D hard to call. The CDR3 extends over 14 amino acids. The germline V and J ends were trimmed by 4 bases and 5 bases, with 13 bases remaining between them. CDR1 and CDR2 (germline): SGHTA, FQGTGA. DNA for the CDR3: TGTGCCAGCAGCTGGAGTCTCTCAGGAGATACGCAGTATTTT. Its protein product is CASSWSLSGDTQYF.

CDR3 sequence reads: CASRKAGAPQDTQYF. In DNA, the CDR3 is TGCGCCAGCAGGAAAGCGGGAGCCCCACAAGATACGCAGTATTTT. V gene TRBV5-1 combines with J gene TRBJ2-3; 8 bases match TRBD2. With 5 bases clipped from V and 5 bases from J, the junction kept 10 bases outside the gene matches. Germline loops: CDR1 SGHRS, CDR2 YFSETQ. This CDR3 contains 15 residues.

This clonotype was counted only a few times. The chain carries TRBV4-2 and TRBJ2-2, with 12 bases lining up with TRBD2. The V gene's germline CDR1 is LGHNA and CDR2 YNFKEQ. Losses at the gene ends were 4 bases for V and 1 base for J; bases not matched to a gene: 7. The CDR3 runs to 18 residues. The DNA for the CDR3 is TGTGCCAGCAGCCCAGGACTAGCGGGGACCCTGAACACCGGGGAGCTGTTTTTT. Amino acids: CASSPGLAGTLNTGELFF.

This chain uses TRBV18 with TRBJ2-7; 9 nucleotides agree with TRBD2. Per germline, CDR1 KGHSH and CDR2 LQKENI. With V trimmed by 2 bases and J by 4 bases, 9 bases remained unmatched. CDR3 length: 16 residues. The CDR3 nucleotides are TGTGCCAGCTCACCAGGGGGACTAGCAGGACCTTACGAGCAGTACTTC. Its translation is CASSPGGLAGPYEQYF.

The chain is built from TRBV18 and TRBJ1-5; no firm D call. Germline V gene sequence: CDR1 KGHSH, CDR2 LQKENI. The CDR3 is 15 residues long. V was trimmed by 4 bases and J by 5 bases, leaving 15 bases between them. This CDR3 is CASSQLQPPYQPQHF. CDR3 bases: TGTGCCAGCTCACAGTTACAGCCCCCTTATCAGCCCCAGCATTTT.

This clonotype was counted a few times. The chain is built from TRBV7-9 and TRBJ1-4; D remains ambiguous. Trimming took off 7 bases at V and 7 bases at J, with 16 bases between the two ends. The CDR3 runs to 14 residues. The germline V gene has CDR1 SEHNR and CDR2 FQNEAQ (reference sequence). CDR3 loop: CASTPSEPGEKLFF. Written as DNA, the CDR3 is TGTGCCAGCACCCCGTCGGAGCCGGGTGAAAAACTGTTTTTT.

This clonotype has only a few counts. The V gene is TRBV7-2, the J gene TRBJ2-1; no firm D call. Germline V gene data show CDR1 as SGHTA and CDR2 as FQGNSA. The germline V and J ends were trimmed by 5 bases and 4 bases, with 15 bases remaining between them. The CDR3 sequence is 15 residues long. Here the CDR3 DNA reads TGTGCCAGCAGCACCCCAGCCAGAATATACAATGAGCAGTTCTTC. Translated: CASSTPARIYNEQFF.

This rearrangement joins TRBV24-1 to TRBJ2-1; tentatively, D is TRBD1 or TRBD2 (5 bases each). Per germline, CDR1 KGHDR and CDR2 SFDVKD. Trimming left V 3 bases short and J 6 bases short, with 8 bases between. The CDR3 sequence is 13 residues long. CDR3 coding DNA: TGTGCCACCAGTGATCGGGGCACCAATGAGCAGTTCTTC. Translated, it gives CATSDRGTNEQFF.

The gene calls are TRBV6-5 and TRBJ2-7, with TRBD1 matching 10 bases. Germline CDR1 is MNHEY and CDR2 is SVGAGI. Trimming cost V 0 bases and J 7 bases; bases outside gene matches: 6. The CDR3 is 15 residues long. The CDR3 here is CASSYSGTGAREQYF. DNA for the CDR3: TGTGCCAGCAGTTACTCGGGGACAGGGGCGCGGGAGCAGTACTTC.

This clonotype appeared a few times. This chain connects TRBV5-1 to TRBJ2-3; 7 positions agree with TRBD2. In germline, CDR1 is SGHRS, CDR2 YFSETQ. The CDR3 has 15 residues. The ends lost 5 bases at V and 6 bases at J; junction bases unmatched: 12. The CDR3 protein is CASSKAGREEDTQYF. The CDR3 nucleotides are TGCGCCAGCAGTAAAGCTGGACGGGAGGAGGATACGCAGTATTTT.

The V call is TRBV6-1, the J call TRBJ2-7; no clear D gene. The ends were cut back, 5 bases at V and 0 bases at J, with 8 bases in the middle. The CDR3 contains 13 residues. Germline CDR1 and CDR2: MNHNS and SASEGT. The CDR3 here is CASSSKSSYEQYF. DNA for the CDR3: TGTGCCAGCAGTAGCAAGAGCTCCTACGAGCAGTACTTC.

In its sample, this clonotype was seen a few times. Mismatch with germline at one junction end may stem from a read error. The chain employs TRBV20-1 and TRBJ1-2; D might be TRBD1 (5 bases). CDR3 size: 14 residues. Germline V CDR1 and CDR2: DFQATT, SNEGSKA (reference sequence). The CDR3 loop reads CSARDKFPNYGYTF. The CDR3 coding sequence is TGCAGTGCTAGGGACAAATTTCCTAACTATGGCTACACTTTC.